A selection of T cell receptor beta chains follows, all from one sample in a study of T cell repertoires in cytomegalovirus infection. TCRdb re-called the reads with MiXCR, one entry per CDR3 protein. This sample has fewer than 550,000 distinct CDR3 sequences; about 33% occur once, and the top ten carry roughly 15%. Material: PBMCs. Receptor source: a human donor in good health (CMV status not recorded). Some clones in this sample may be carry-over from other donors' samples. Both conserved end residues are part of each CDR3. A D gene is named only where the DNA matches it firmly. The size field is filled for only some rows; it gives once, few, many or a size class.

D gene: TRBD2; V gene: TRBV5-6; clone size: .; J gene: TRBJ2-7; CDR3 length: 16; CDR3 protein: CASSPAIAGGVFEQYF; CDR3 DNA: TGTGCCAGCAGCCCCGCGATTGCCGGGGGGGTTTTCGAGCAGTACTTC
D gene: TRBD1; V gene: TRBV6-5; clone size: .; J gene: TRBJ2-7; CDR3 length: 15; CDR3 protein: CASSYERTGDYEQYF; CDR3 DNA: TGTGCCAGCAGTTACGAGCGGACAGGCGATTACGAGCAGTACTTC
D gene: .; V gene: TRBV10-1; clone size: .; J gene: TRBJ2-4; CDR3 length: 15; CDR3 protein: CASSEQGMAKNIQYF; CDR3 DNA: TGCGCCAGCAGTGAGCAGGGGATGGCCAAAAACATTCAGTACTTC
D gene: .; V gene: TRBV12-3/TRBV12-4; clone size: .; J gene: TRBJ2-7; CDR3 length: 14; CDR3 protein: CASSLSGMGYEQYF; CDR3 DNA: TGTGCCAGCAGTTTATCTGGAATGGGCTACGAGCAGTACTTC
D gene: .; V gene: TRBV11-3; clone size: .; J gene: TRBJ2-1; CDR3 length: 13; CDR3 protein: CASSTLGWNEQFF; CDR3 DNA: TGTGCCAGCAGTACACTGGGGTGGAATGAGCAGTTCTTC
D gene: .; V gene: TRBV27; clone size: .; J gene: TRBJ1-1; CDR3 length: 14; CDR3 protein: CASSTTDRYTEAFF; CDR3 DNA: TGTGCCAGCAGTACCACAGACAGATACACTGAAGCTTTCTTT
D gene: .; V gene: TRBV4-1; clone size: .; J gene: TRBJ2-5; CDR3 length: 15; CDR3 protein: CASSQDTGVQETQYF; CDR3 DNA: TGCGCCAGCAGCCAAGATACCGGGGTCCAAGAGACCCAGTACTTC
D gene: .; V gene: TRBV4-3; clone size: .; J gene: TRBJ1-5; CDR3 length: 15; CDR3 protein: CASSLLRGPDQPQHF; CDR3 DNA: TGCGCCAGCAGCCTTCTCAGGGGCCCGGATCAGCCCCAGCATTTT
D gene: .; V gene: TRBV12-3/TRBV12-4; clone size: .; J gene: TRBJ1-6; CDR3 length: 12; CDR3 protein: CASSSDRSPLHF; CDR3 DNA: TGTGCCAGCAGCTCTGACAGATCACCCCTCCACTTT
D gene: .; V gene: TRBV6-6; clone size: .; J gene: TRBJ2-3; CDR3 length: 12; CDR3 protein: CDSSDGYDTQYF; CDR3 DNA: TGTGACAGCAGTGATGGCTATGATACGCAGTATTTT
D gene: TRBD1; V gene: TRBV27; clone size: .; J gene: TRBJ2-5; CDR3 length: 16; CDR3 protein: CASSLSFQGARETQYF; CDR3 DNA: TGTGCCAGCAGTTTATCGTTTCAGGGGGCGCGGGAGACCCAGTACTTC
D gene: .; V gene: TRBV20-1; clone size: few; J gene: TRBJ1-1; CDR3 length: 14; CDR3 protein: CSGSTVVGDTEAFF; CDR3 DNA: TGCAGTGGATCGACAGTCGTTGGGGACACTGAAGCTTTCTTT
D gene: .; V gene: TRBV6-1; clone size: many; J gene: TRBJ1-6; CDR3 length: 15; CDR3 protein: CASSSRGISNSPLHF; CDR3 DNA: TGTGCCAGCAGTTCCAGGGGAATTAGTAATTCACCCCTCCACTTT
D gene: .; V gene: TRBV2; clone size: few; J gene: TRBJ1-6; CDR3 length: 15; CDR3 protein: CASSEMRPPNSPLHF; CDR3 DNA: TGTGCCAGCAGTGAAATGCGGCCGCCTAATTCACCCCTCCACTTT
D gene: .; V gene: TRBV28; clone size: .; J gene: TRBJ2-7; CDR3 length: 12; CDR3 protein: CASLGTPYEQYF; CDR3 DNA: TGTGCCAGCTTGGGGACGCCCTACGAGCAGTACTTC
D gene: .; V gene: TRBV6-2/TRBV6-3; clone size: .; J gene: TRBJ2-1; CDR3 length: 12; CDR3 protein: CASSGTAKGQFF; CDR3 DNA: TGTGCCAGCTCGGGGACGGCGAAAGGGCAGTTCTTC
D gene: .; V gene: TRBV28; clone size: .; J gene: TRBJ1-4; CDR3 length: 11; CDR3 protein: CASSNEEKLFF; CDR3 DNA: TGTGCCAGCAGCAACGAGGAAAAACTGTTTTTT
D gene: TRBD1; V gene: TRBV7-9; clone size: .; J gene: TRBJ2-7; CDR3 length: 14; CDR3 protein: CASSPGQGPREQYF; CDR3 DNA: TGTGCCAGCAGCCCCGGACAGGGACCTAGGGAGCAGTACTTC
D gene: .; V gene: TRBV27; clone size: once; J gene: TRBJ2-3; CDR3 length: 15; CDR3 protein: CASSFLALSTDTQYF; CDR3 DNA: TGTGCCAGCAGTTTTTTAGCCCTTAGCACAGATACGCAGTATTTT
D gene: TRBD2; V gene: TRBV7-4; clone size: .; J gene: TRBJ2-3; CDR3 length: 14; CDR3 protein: CASPSGGFTDTQYF; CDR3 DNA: TGTGCCAGCCCGAGCGGGGGCTTCACAGATACGCAGTATTTT
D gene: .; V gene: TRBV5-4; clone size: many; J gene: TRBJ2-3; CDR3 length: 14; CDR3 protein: CASSPGVGWDTQYF; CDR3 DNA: TGTGCCAGCAGTCCCGGGGTAGGGTGGGATACGCAGTATTTT
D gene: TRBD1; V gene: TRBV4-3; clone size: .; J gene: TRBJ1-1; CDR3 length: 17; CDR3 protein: CASSQDTTGGQNTEAFF; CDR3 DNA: TGCGCCAGCAGCCAAGATACGACAGGGGGCCAGAACACTGAAGCTTTCTTT
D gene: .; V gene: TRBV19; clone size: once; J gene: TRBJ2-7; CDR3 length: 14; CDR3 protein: CARLTPGRPYEQYF; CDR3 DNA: TGTGCCAGACTCACACCCGGACGCCCGTACGAGCAGTACTTC
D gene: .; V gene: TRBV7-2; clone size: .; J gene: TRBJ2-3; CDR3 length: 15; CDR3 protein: CASSQKGIVTDTQYF; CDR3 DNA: TGTGCCAGCAGCCAAAAAGGCATAGTCACAGATACGCAGTATTTT
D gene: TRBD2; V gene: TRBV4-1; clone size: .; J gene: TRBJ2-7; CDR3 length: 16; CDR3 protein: CSSSPGGVGGSFEQYF; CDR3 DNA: TGCTCCAGCAGCCCGGGTGGGGTGGGGGGGTCCTTCGAGCAGTACTTC
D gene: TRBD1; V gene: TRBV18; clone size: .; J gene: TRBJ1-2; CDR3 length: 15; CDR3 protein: CASSPNRGGLYGYTF; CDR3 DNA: TGTGCCAGCTCACCTAACAGGGGCGGGCTCTATGGCTACACCTTC
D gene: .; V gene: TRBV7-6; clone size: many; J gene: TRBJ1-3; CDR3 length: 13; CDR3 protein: CASSLLDGNTIYF; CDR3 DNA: TGTGCCAGCAGCCTACTTGACGGAAACACCATATATTTT